This T cell receptor (beta chain) was retrieved from a study of shared clonotypes between healthy human individuals. Concerning this clone: Its antigen is unidentified.

Researchers divided each subset's genomic DNA evenly across several immunoSEQ plates. Assay: immunoSEQ multiplex PCR; the TCRdb copy retains only in-frame clones and omits some. Of about 2.2 million clones listed, under 95% are singletons. Germline V gene data show CDR1 as SGHRS and CDR2 as YFSETQ. The CDR3 is 14 amino acids. Trimming left V 4 bases short and J 5 bases short, with 15 bases between. As defined, naive CD8 cells were CD45RO-negative and positively selected for CCR7, with terminally differentiated effector memory CD45RA+ cells excluded. All the donors were Caucasian adults who lived in Nashville, Tennessee. The study's findings and limits: Estimated richness was generally greater in naive than memory subsets.

The sequenced sample consisted of naive CD8+ T cells from PBMCs. The TCR was taken from a man aged 18-30 years in good health. Some clones in this sample may be carry-over from other donors' samples. The chain employs TRBV5-1 and TRBJ2-5, with D perhaps TRBD1 (6 bases). CDR3 sequence: CASSPSRGGETQYF. DNA of the CDR3: TGCGCCAGCAGCCCCTCCAGGGGTGGGGAGACCCAGTACTTC.